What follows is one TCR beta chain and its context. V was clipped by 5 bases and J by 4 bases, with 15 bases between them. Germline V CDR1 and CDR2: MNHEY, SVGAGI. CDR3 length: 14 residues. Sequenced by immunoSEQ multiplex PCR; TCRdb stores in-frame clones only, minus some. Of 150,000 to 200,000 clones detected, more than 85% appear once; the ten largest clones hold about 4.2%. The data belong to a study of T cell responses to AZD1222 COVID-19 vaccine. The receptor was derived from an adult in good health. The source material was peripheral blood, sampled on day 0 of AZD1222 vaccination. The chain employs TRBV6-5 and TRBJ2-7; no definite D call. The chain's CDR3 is CASSIRHGIYEQYF. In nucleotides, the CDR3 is TGTGCCAGCAGTATCCGCCACGGAATATACGAGCAGTACTTC.